Listed below are T cell receptor beta chains from one sample, sequenced in a study of Ad26.COV2.S vaccination and SARS-CoV-2 variants. Profiling relied on immunoSEQ multiplex PCR, and the TCRdb table lists in-frame clones only, not all of them. There are 410,000 or so clones in the sample; over 75% occur only once, and more than 9% lies in the top ten. Material: peripheral blood, obtained in a trial of Ad26.COV2.S vaccine versus placebo. All receptors come from a person aged 18 to 59 who received the Ad26.COV2.S COVID-19 vaccine or a placebo. CDR3s leave out the opening cysteine and the closing phenylalanine or tryptophan.

j_gene	v_gene	CDR3aa
TRBJ1-1	TRBV6-5	ASSYMGTEAF
TRBJ1-6	TRBV6-5	ASSLLQSNSPLH
TRBJ1-1	TRBV2	ASRGTGGTF
TRBJ1-5	TRBV5-5	ASSLGSGPNQPQH
TRBJ2-1	TRBV4-2	ASSQVHISNGGAERGYNEQF
TRBJ1-1	TRBV15	ATSREGTNTEAF
TRBJ1-5	TRBV24-1	ATSDSRDSTFAGNQPQH
TRBJ2-5	TRBV29-1	SVDSGSQETQY
TRBJ1-4	TRBV2	ASRDRATNEKLF
TRBJ2-6	TRBV6-1	ASSEWGGAGANVLT
TRBJ2-1	TRBV4-1	ASSLGGSGSKGRGEQF
TRBJ2-2	TRBV18	ASSPLGPGELF
TRBJ2-6	TRBV6-6	ASSQVSGANVLT
TRBJ2-7	TRBV5-4	ASSLGLAGVYEQY
TRBJ2-3	TRBV30	AWLPGGTQY
TRBJ2-1	TRBV2	ASSEGNNEQF
TRBJ1-5	TRBV7-9	ASSLGGTLVSNQPQH
TRBJ2-1	TRBV7-9	ASSSGVAYNEQF
TRBJ2-7	TRBV7-2	ASSLAGVQGEQY
TRBJ1-6	TRBV10-3	AISGGYNSPLH
TRBJ1-1	TRBV7-9	ASSDTGGNTEAF
TRBJ1-1	TRBV28	ASSGPGTVNTEAF
TRBJ1-1	TRBV5-4	ASSRTVLNTEAF
TRBJ2-7	TRBV6-2/TRBV6-3	ASSNPSSYEQY
TRBJ2-7	TRBV5-1	ASSPRGGSGAPYEQY
TRBJ2-3	TRBV24-1	ATSDLKGESVTDTQY
TRBJ1-6	TRBV6-2/TRBV6-3	ASSYYGNYNSPLH
TRBJ2-1	TRBV5-5	ASSSGGGLVNGDEQF
TRBJ1-1	TRBV6-5	ASSRRVMNTEAF
TRBJ1-2	TRBV4-2	ASSRQSYYGYT